The rows below give T cell receptor beta chains drawn from one sample of a study of blood T cell repertoires in COVID-19. The repertoire was sequenced with immunoSEQ multiplex PCR; TCRdb's copy has only in-frame clones and lacks some. The sample records some 120,000 clones, approximately 80% being singletons. Sequencing was done on a sample of peripheral blood. All receptors come from a human donor in a cohort sampled during active COVID-19. CDR3s include the opening cysteine and the closing phenylalanine or tryptophan. A D gene is named only where the DNA matches it firmly. The size of a clone is reported for some rows only, either as once, few or many, or as a class for expanded clones.

TRBJ2-3 | - | - | TRBV6-4 | CASSKFQADTQYF | TGTGCCAGCAGTAAATTCCAGGCAGATACGCAGTATTTT
TRBJ1-1 | - | - | TRBV9 | CASSVGGVRTEAFF | TGTGCCAGCAGCGTAGGCGGGGTGAGGACTGAAGCTTTCTTT
TRBJ2-1 | TRBD2 | once | TRBV9 | CASSAGAGLNEQFF | TGTGCCAGCAGCGCCGGAGCGGGACTAAATGAGCAGTTCTTC
TRBJ1-2 | - | once | TRBV19 | CASSISALYGYTF | TGTGCCAGTAGTATCAGCGCTCTCTATGGCTACACCTTC
TRBJ1-1 | TRBD1 | - | TRBV12-3/TRBV12-4 | CASSLTGDTEAFF | TGTGCCAGCAGTCTAACAGGGGACACTGAAGCTTTCTTT
TRBJ1-2 | - | - | TRBV4-3 | CASSQDLTKWDGYTF | TGCGCCAGCAGCCAAGACCTGACAAAATGGGATGGCTACACCTTC
TRBJ2-7 | - | - | TRBV7-6 | CASTATGGINPYEQYF | TGTGCCAGCACCGCCACTGGGGGGATTAACCCCTACGAGCAGTACTTC
TRBJ2-2 | - | - | TRBV7-2 | CASSFRNTGELFF | TGTGCCAGCAGCTTTAGAAACACCGGGGAGCTGTTTTTT
TRBJ1-3 | TRBD1 | few | TRBV7-9 | CASSLIRGHTIYF | TGTGCCAGCAGCCTAATCAGGGGGCACACCATATATTTT
TRBJ2-3 | - | many | TRBV9 | CASSVGRGTDTQYF | TGTGCCAGCAGCGTTGGGCGGGGCACAGATACGCAGTATTTT
TRBJ1-5 | TRBD1 | - | TRBV10-1 | CATKNRGVQPQHF | TGCGCCACCAAGAACAGGGGAGTCCAGCCCCAGCATTTT
TRBJ2-7 | TRBD2 | - | TRBV4-2 | CASSRVLAGVNEQYF | TGTGCCAGCAGCCGGGTCCTAGCGGGAGTTAACGAGCAGTACTTC
TRBJ2-6 | - | - | TRBV3-1/TRBV3-2 | CASSPPRTGANVLTF | TGTGCCAGCAGCCCCCCGCGTACTGGGGCCAACGTCCTGACTTTC
TRBJ1-4 | - | - | TRBV2 | CASSKQGLRDEKLFF | TGTGCCAGCAGTAAGCAGGGGTTAAGGGATGAAAAACTGTTTTTT
TRBJ1-6 | TRBD1 | - | TRBV25-1 | CASSPQGGNNSPLHF | TGTGCCAGCAGTCCACAGGGGGGAAATAATTCACCCCTCCACTTT
TRBJ2-2 | - | - | TRBV5-4 | CASSSAVSNTGELFF | TGTGCCAGCAGCTCGGCGGTGTCGAACACCGGGGAGCTGTTTTTT
TRBJ1-1 | - | once | TRBV5-6 | CASSLRPKAGGTEAFF | TGTGCCAGCAGCTTGAGGCCGAAGGCGGGGGGCACTGAAGCTTTCTTT
TRBJ2-7 | - | - | TRBV4-2 | CASSQDVTDPYEQYF | TGTGCCAGCAGCCAAGATGTGACTGACCCCTACGAGCAGTACTTC